The clone carrying this TCR beta chain was detected many times. The data originate from a study of CD8 T cells in ankylosing spondylitis. Germline lookup yields CDR1 SNHLY and CDR2 FYNNEI. This CDR3 comprises 15 residues. V dropped 4 bases and J dropped 3; count of bases not matched to a gene: 5. Molecular-barcoded quantitative 5'-RACE produced these TCR beta libraries. TCRdb reanalysed the 5' RACE reads using MiXCR and keeps one entry per CDR3 protein. The sample shows 200,000 to 250,000 distinct CDR3 sequences, roughly a tenth of them seen only once. Sequenced sample: blood, either unsorted or a sorted T cell fraction (not recorded which). The chain links TRBV2 to TRBJ1-5; 8 bases map to TRBD1. The clonotype was recovered from a male donor with ankylosing spondylitis or in good health (not recorded which). The CDR3 DNA reads TGTGCCAGCAGTGTACAGGGGGTTCCCAATCAGCCCCAGCATTTT. Its protein is CASSVQGVPNQPQHF.